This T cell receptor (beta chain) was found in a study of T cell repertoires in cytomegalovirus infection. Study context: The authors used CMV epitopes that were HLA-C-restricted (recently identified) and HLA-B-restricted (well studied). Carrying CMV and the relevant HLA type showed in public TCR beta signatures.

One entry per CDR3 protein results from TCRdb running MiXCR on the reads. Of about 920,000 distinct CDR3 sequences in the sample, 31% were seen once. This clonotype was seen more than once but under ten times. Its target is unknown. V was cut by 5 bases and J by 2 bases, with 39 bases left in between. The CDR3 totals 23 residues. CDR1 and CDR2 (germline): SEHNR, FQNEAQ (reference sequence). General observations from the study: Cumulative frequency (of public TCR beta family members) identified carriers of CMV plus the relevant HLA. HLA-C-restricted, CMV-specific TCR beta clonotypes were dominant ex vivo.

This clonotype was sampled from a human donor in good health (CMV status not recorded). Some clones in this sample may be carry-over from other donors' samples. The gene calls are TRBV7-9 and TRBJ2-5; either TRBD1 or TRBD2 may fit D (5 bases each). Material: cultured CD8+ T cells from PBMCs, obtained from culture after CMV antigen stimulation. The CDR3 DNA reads TGTGCCAGCAGCCAGATCCCGACTCAAGATACCTGGGTTAAGCTTTGGGGGCAAGAGACCCAGTACTTC. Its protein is CASSQIPTQDTWVKLWGQETQYF.